Shown below are 16 T cell receptor beta chains from a single sample sequenced in a study of blood T cell repertoires in COVID-19. The repertoire was sequenced with immunoSEQ multiplex PCR; TCRdb's copy has only in-frame clones and lacks some. The sample includes 200,000 or so clones, roughly 80% of them seen just once. Input material: PBMCs or T cells enriched from blood (not recorded which). Receptors originate from a woman aged 45-65 years who had been exposed to COVID-19.

The chain carries TRBV3-1 (or the pseudogene TRBV3-2) and TRBJ1-4; 7 positions agree with TRBD1. This CDR3 is built from 14 residues. Germline V gene lookup returns CDR1 LGHDT and CDR2 YNNKEL (reference sequence). The trim removed 5 bases at V and 7 bases at J, leaving 7 bases unmatched. CDR3 nucleotide sequence: TGTGCCAGCAGCGACGACAGGGCAGGTGAAAAACTGTTTTTT. Translating gives CASSDDRAGEKLFF.

The V and J genes are TRBV9 and TRBJ1-4; no clear D gene. V was cut by 4 bases and J by 10 bases, with 20 bases left in between. The CDR3 is made up of 15 amino acids. CDR1 is SGDLS and CDR2 is YYNGEE in the germline V gene. The CDR3 is CASSSSADTPGKLFF. DNA for the CDR3: TGTGCCAGCAGCTCATCAGCCGACACCCCAGGAAAACTGTTTTTT.

This CDR3 reads CASSLGRVDSPLHF. DNA for the CDR3: TGTGCCAGCAGCTTAGGACGGGTTGATTCACCCCTCCACTTT. The rearrangement joins TRBV7-2 to TRBJ1-6; D gene unclear. The germline gives CDR1 SGHTA, CDR2 FQGNSA. This CDR3 contains 14 residues. Trimming removed 1 base from V and 8 bases from J, with 9 bases in between.

This clone was seen a handful of times. The V gene is TRBV19, the J gene TRBJ2-2; D call uncertain. The CDR3 spans 13 residues. V dropped 4 bases and J dropped 5 bases, with 8 bases sitting between them. Germline values: CDR1 LNHDA, CDR2 SQIVND (reference sequence). In nucleotides, the CDR3 is TGTGCCAGTAGTACCACTTTAACCGGGGAGCTGTTTTTT. Its protein is CASSTTLTGELFF. Variable domain in full (rest from reference TRBV19 and TRBJ2-2): DGGITQSPKYLFRKEGQNVTLSCEQNLNHDAMYWYRQDPGQGLRLIYYSQIVNDFQKGDIAEGYSVSREKKESFPLTVTSAQKNPTAFYLCASSTTLTGELFFGEGSRLTVL.

J is TRBJ2-5 and V is TRBV7-2; TRBD2 matches 8 bases. The germline V gene encodes CDR1 SGHTA and CDR2 FQGNSA. V was clipped by 7 bases and J by 3 bases; unmatched bases: 13. This CDR3 spans 16 amino acids. Written as DNA, the CDR3 is TGTGCCAGCACCACATCCGGGACTAGGGTGGAAGAGACCCAGTACTTC. This codes for CASTTSGTRVEETQYF.

The chain is built from TRBV6-5 and TRBJ1-1; possible D gene TRBD1, 6 bases. Germline-derived CDR1 and CDR2 are MNHEY and SVGAGI. The CDR3 has 14 residues. Trimming took off 6 bases at V and 1 base at J, with 12 bases between the two ends. The CDR3 nucleotides are TGTGCCAGCAGGCGCCCGACAGGGAACACTGAAGCTTTCTTT. It yields the protein CASRRPTGNTEAFF.

Only one count was recorded for this clone. The chain couples TRBV19 to TRBJ1-5; possibly TRBD1 for D (5 bases). Germline V CDR1 and CDR2: LNHDA, SQIVND (reference sequence). Trimming stripped 2 bases from V and 3 bases from J, with 17 bases between. This CDR3 contains 17 residues. The DNA of the CDR3 is TGTGCCAGTAGTATAAGTGGGGCGCAACGGCCCAATCAGCCCCAGCATTTT. Translated, it gives CASSISGAQRPNQPQHF.

This clone was observed a few times. Here the CDR3 reads CASSLDRFGGAFF. The CDR3 DNA reads as TGTGCCAGCAGCTTGGACAGGTTCGGGGGAGCTTTCTTT. The rearrangement joins TRBV11-2 to TRBJ1-1, with 7 bases lining up with TRBD1. The trim removed 3 bases at V and 10 bases at J, leaving 8 bases unmatched. The CDR3 contains 13 residues. CDR1 and CDR2 (germline): SGHAT, FQNNGV.

The rearrangement joins TRBV5-6 to TRBJ1-1, with D maybe TRBD1 (5 bases). Looked up from germline, CDR1 is SGHDT and CDR2 is YYEEEE. The germline V and J ends were trimmed by 0 bases and 0 bases, with 12 bases remaining between them. This CDR3 has 16 residues. CDR3 sequence (DNA): TGTGCCAGCAGCTTGGGGCAGGGAACCATGAACACTGAAGCTTTCTTT. This encodes CASSLGQGTMNTEAFF.

This clone was seen more than once but under ten times. The rearrangement joins TRBV5-4 to TRBJ2-5, with a possible D match to TRBD2 (5 bases). The CDR3 runs 15 residues. Trimming took 0 bases from V and 5 from J, leaving 14 bases between them. CDR1 SGHNT and CDR2 YYREEE come from the germline V gene (reference sequence). This chain's CDR3 is CASSLAPAGPETQYF. The CDR3 DNA sequence: TGTGCCAGCAGCTTGGCCCCTGCGGGCCCGGAGACCCAGTACTTC.

The gene calls are TRBV5-1 and TRBJ2-7; 9 bases align to TRBD2. This CDR3 contains 15 residues. CDR1 is SGHRS, CDR2 YFSETQ, per germline. V shed 4 bases, J shed 1 base, and the junction held 6 bases outside the gene matches. In nucleotides, the CDR3 is TGCGCCAGCAGCCCGAGCGGGGGGACTTCCTACGAGCAGTACTTC. It encodes CASSPSGGTSYEQYF.

The rearrangement joins TRBV19 to TRBJ1-5; D unclear. V was shortened by 3 bases and J by 7 bases, with 16 bases between the two germline ends. The CDR3 extends over 15 amino acids. CDR1 and CDR2 (germline): LNHDA, SQIVND (reference sequence). CDR3 region: CASSIPWGAGQPQHF. In DNA form, the CDR3 reads TGTGCCAGTAGTATCCCCTGGGGAGCTGGCCAGCCCCAGCATTTT.

The chain links TRBV28 to TRBJ2-7; D not certain. V was cut by 4 bases and J by 2 bases, with 9 bases left in between. The germline gives CDR1 MDHEN, CDR2 SYDVKM. CDR3 length equals 13 residues. CDR3 sequence (DNA): TGTGCCAGCAGTTCCGGTTCCCCCTACGAGCAGTACTTC. It translates to CASSSGSPYEQYF.

This clone was seen a handful of times. This chain's CDR3 is CASSLKSSSGIRKDYTF. DNA for the CDR3: TGTGCCAGCAGCTTAAAATCGAGTTCGGGGATTCGGAAAGACTACACCTTC. V is TRBV7-8 and J is TRBJ1-2; unclear D gene. This CDR3 is 17 amino acids long. V shed 2 bases and J shed 10 bases, with 26 bases lying between them. Looked up from germline, CDR1 is SGHVS and CDR2 is FQNEAQ.

The V gene is TRBV19, the J gene TRBJ1-6; 8 positions match TRBD1. The germline gives CDR1 LNHDA, CDR2 SQIVND (reference sequence). The CDR3 loop spans 14 amino acids. J gave up 7 bases and V 9 bases, and 8 bases lay outside the gene matches. The CDR3, as DNA: TGTGCCAGCCGCTCCGGGACAGGCAATTCACCCCTCCACTTT. Translated: CASRSGTGNSPLHF.

A single count supports this clone. The chain has TRBV10-3 and TRBJ1-2; D unresolved. V lost 7 bases and J 4 bases, leaving 13 bases between the germline ends. This CDR3 is built from 13 residues. The V gene's germline CDR1 is ENHRY and CDR2 SYGVKD. CDR3: CAIKGGFGYGYTF. Here the CDR3 DNA reads TGTGCCATCAAAGGCGGCTTTGGCTATGGCTACACCTTC.